Shown below are 19 T cell receptor beta chains from a single sample sequenced in a study of preoperative IRX-2 immunotherapy in early breast cancer. Indicated treatment: preoperative locoregional IRX-2 cytokine immunotherapy. Profiled with immunoSEQ multiplex PCR; TCRdb holds only in-frame clones, not every one. Among roughly 1,000 clones listed, around 67% were seen once. This specimen was tumor tissue, taken before IRX-2 immunotherapy. Receptors originate from a human donor with breast cancer.

The V call is TRBV14, the J call TRBJ2-5; 9 bases line up with TRBD2. The CDR3 totals 17 residues. CDR1 and CDR2 from the germline V gene are SGHDN and FVKESK. The trim removed 1 base at V and 2 bases at J, leaving 8 bases unmatched. Written as DNA, the CDR3 is TGTGCCAGCAGCCAAGGGCCAGCGGGAGGATGGCAAGAGACCCAGTACTTC. This translates into CASSQGPAGGWQETQYF.

The J gene is TRBJ2-1, the V gene TRBV7-6; D unclear. Trimming left V 5 bases short and J 7 bases short, with 15 bases between. The CDR3 runs to 14 residues. CDR1 and CDR2 (germline): SGHVS, FNYEAQ. The CDR3 bases are TGTGCCAGCAGCCAAGACCTAAACGCAAATGAGCAGTTCTTC. Translating gives CASSQDLNANEQFF. Using reference TRBV7-6 and TRBJ2-1 for the parts outside the CDR3, the full variable domain is GAGVSQSPRYKVTKRGQDVALRCDPISGHVSLYWYRQALGQGPEFLTYFNYEAQQDKSGLPNDRFSAERPEGSISTLTIQRTEQRDSAMYRCASSQDLNANEQFFGPGTRLTVL.

This chain uses TRBV19 with TRBJ1-1, with D unresolved. The CDR3 spans 14 residues. V lost 3 bases to trimming and J lost 4 bases, with 12 bases between them. The germline CDR1 and CDR2 sequences are LNHDA and SQIVND (reference sequence). DNA for the CDR3: TGTGCCAGTAGTATGGCGGGGTCAGCCACTGAAGCTTTCTTT. This encodes CASSMAGSATEAFF.

This clone turned up a few times. The V gene is TRBV6-8, the J gene TRBJ2-2; 10 bases are a match to TRBD1. The CDR3 contains 15 residues. The V and J ends lost 9 bases and 6 bases, in that order; junction bases with no gene match: 10. Germline CDR1 reads MNHGY; CDR2 reads SAAAGT. The CDR3, as DNA: TGTGCCAGAACCCAGGGACAGGGGAATCCCGGGGAGCTGTTTTTT. Its protein product is CARTQGQGNPGELFF.

This sequence joins TRBV6-8 and TRBJ2-3; 7 positions match TRBD1. The CDR3 is made up of 14 amino acids. The ends lost 6 bases at V and 2 bases at J; junction bases unmatched: 5. Germline assignment: CDR1 MNHGY and CDR2 SAAAGT. The CDR3 region is CASSRDRSTDTQYF. The CDR3 nucleotides are TGTGCCAGCAGCCGGGACAGATCCACAGATACGCAGTATTTT.

V gene TRBV5-1 combines with J gene TRBJ2-3; D is uncertain. This CDR3 is 16 amino acids long. V was trimmed by 2 bases and J by 1 base, leaving 14 bases between them. CDR1 and CDR2 from the germline V gene are SGHRS and YFSETQ. The chain's CDR3 is CASSLLVTQGTDTQYF. CDR3 coding DNA: TGCGCCAGCAGCTTACTTGTGACTCAGGGCACAGATACGCAGTATTTT.

V is TRBV29-1 and J is TRBJ2-7; D may be TRBD2 (6 bases). With 7 bases removed from V and 6 bases from J, the gap between germline ends came to 16 bases. The V gene's germline CDR1 is SQVTM and CDR2 ANQGSEA. CDR3 length: 12 amino acids. The CDR3 sequence is CSGTTWGLEQYF. CDR3 DNA: TGCAGCGGGACGACCTGGGGACTCGAGCAGTACTTC.

The J gene is TRBJ2-7, the V gene TRBV5-1; D might be TRBD2 (6 bases). The germline V gene encodes CDR1 SGHRS and CDR2 YFSETQ. Trimming removed 0 bases from V and 9 bases from J, with 16 bases in between. This CDR3 has 14 residues. The CDR3 sequence: CASSLGSGGAGQYF. The DNA of the CDR3 is TGCGCCAGCAGCTTGGGGTCTGGCGGGGCAGGGCAGTACTTC.

The V call is TRBV25-1, the J call TRBJ1-1, with D possibly being TRBD1 (6 bases). The V gene's germline CDR1 is MGHDK and CDR2 SYGVNS. The ends were cut back, 1 base at V and 1 base at J, with 7 bases in the middle. CDR3 length: 14 residues. CDR3 amino acids: CASSEWGQNTEAFF. The CDR3 DNA follows: TGTGCCAGCAGTGAATGGGGACAGAACACTGAAGCTTTCTTT.

This clone was seen only a few times. The gene calls are TRBV11-3 and TRBJ2-5; D call uncertain. The CDR3 contains 15 residues. In germline, CDR1 is SGHNT, CDR2 YENEEA. V was shortened by 0 bases and J by 3 bases, with 11 bases between the two germline ends. The CDR3 DNA follows: TGTGCCAGCAGCTTAGACTGGAGACGGGAAGAGACCCAGTACTTC. Amino acids: CASSLDWRREETQYF.

The chain combines TRBV18 with TRBJ2-5, with TRBD2 matching 7 bases. The V segment lost 6 bases and the J segment 5 bases; nucleotides outside the gene matches: 6. Germline V gene data show CDR1 as KGHSH and CDR2 as LQKENI. This CDR3 comprises 13 residues. CDR3 nucleotides: TGTGCCAGCTCCTCGAGCGGGGCTGAGACCCAGTACTTC. This codes for CASSSSGAETQYF.

This chain uses TRBV28 with TRBJ1-4, with a weak D call TRBD1 (6 bases). Germline V CDR1 and CDR2: MDHEN, SYDVKM. Trimming took 7 bases from V and 0 from J, leaving 12 bases between them. This CDR3 region has 15 residues. CDR3: CASIRGLATNEKLFF. The CDR3 DNA follows: TGTGCCAGCATCAGGGGCCTAGCAACTAATGAAAAACTGTTTTTT.

The chain is built from TRBV23-1 and TRBJ2-2, with D uncertain. TRBV23-1 qualifies as an ORF whose function is uncertain. V lost 6 bases and J lost 1, with 6 bases in between. The CDR3 is made up of 13 amino acids. The CDR3 region has the DNA TGCGCCAGCAGCTGGGGGAACACCGGGGAGCTGTTTTTT. Translation: CASSWGNTGELFF.

The V and J genes are TRBV29-1 and TRBJ2-3; D gene ambiguous. The CDR3 is 13 residues long. With 1 base removed from V and 9 bases from J, the gap between germline ends came to 14 bases. Germline V CDR1 and CDR2: SQVTM, ANQGSEA. CDR3 region: CSVEAPLRVTQYF. CDR3 sequence (DNA): TGCAGCGTTGAAGCCCCACTTCGAGTCACGCAGTATTTT.

The rearrangement links TRBV9 to TRBJ2-5; 8 bases align to TRBD1. The CDR3 spans 13 residues. The germline gives CDR1 SGDLS, CDR2 YYNGEE. The V and J ends lost 5 bases and 4 bases, in that order; junction bases with no gene match: 4. The CDR3 reads CASSIRGRETQYF. For the CDR3, the DNA is TGTGCCAGCAGTATCAGGGGGCGAGAGACCCAGTACTTC.

Note on this clone: This sample also contains other DNA sequences that code for the same CDR3. The DNA for the CDR3 is TGTGCCAGCAGTTCCGGGACAGTAAAGGAGACCCAGTACTTC. Its protein is CASSSGTVKETQYF. This chain joins TRBV28 and TRBJ2-5; 7 nucleotides agree with TRBD1. This CDR3 comprises 14 residues. The trim removed 4 bases at V and 5 bases at J, leaving 7 bases unmatched. Germline CDR1 and CDR2: MDHEN and SYDVKM.

V usage is TRBV18 and J usage is TRBJ2-3; the match to TRBD1 covers 9 bases. CDR3 size: 16 residues. J was trimmed by 5 bases and V by 6 bases; bases with no gene match: 12. Germline-derived CDR1 and CDR2 are KGHSH and LQKENI. CDR3: CASSLTNRGQVDTQYF. For the CDR3, the DNA is TGTGCCAGCTCCCTGACTAACAGGGGGCAAGTAGATACGCAGTATTTT.

This clone turned up a few times. The CDR3 protein is CASSLEWGGRNNEQFF. CDR3 nucleotide sequence: TGTGCCAGCAGCTTAGAATGGGGGGGCAGGAACAATGAGCAGTTCTTC. The chain combines TRBV11-3 with TRBJ2-1; D perhaps matches TRBD2 (7 bases). Germline V gives CDR1 SGHNT, CDR2 YENEEA. The V end was cut by 0 bases, the J end by 5 bases, with 14 bases between. The CDR3 has 16 residues.

The V call is TRBV11-3, the J call TRBJ2-5; the D gene is possibly TRBD2 (6 bases). From germline, CDR1 is SGHNT and CDR2 YENEEA. This CDR3 comprises 15 residues. V lost 5 bases and J 5 bases, leaving 18 bases between the germline ends. The CDR3 loop reads CASSLFGGVGETQYF. Here the CDR3 DNA reads TGTGCCAGCAGCCTCTTTGGAGGGGTTGGTGAGACCCAGTACTTC.